The subject of this entry is one T cell receptor (beta chain). The sample is drawn from a study of blood T cell repertoires in COVID-19. The wider study: Donors in the United States, Italy and Spain gave samples during acute or convalescent COVID-19. Nucleic acid was either cDNA or gDNA, and it came from T cells, B-cell-depleted T cells, or PBMCs.

V lost 0 bases and J lost 8, with 13 bases in between. The CDR3 spans 15 residues. CDR1 is MNHEY, CDR2 SMNVEV, per germline (reference sequence). In the original workflow: Reference gene primers were amplified, and this amplification served to estimate nucleated cell counts. Assay used: immunoSEQ multiplex PCR; TCRdb lists only in-frame clones, some missing. From that table come the V and J calls and clone size; the DNA was used to work out D and trimming. The data contain about 250,000 clones, approximately 91% of them singletons. The specimen sequenced was peripheral blood. This TCR was sampled from a woman between 35 and 50 years old who had recovered from COVID-19. V usage is TRBV27 and J usage is TRBJ1-4; unclear D gene. CDR3 bases: TGTGCCAGCAGTTTATCCCCCCCGGGGTGGGAAAAACTGTTTTTT. It codes for CASSLSPPGWEKLFF.